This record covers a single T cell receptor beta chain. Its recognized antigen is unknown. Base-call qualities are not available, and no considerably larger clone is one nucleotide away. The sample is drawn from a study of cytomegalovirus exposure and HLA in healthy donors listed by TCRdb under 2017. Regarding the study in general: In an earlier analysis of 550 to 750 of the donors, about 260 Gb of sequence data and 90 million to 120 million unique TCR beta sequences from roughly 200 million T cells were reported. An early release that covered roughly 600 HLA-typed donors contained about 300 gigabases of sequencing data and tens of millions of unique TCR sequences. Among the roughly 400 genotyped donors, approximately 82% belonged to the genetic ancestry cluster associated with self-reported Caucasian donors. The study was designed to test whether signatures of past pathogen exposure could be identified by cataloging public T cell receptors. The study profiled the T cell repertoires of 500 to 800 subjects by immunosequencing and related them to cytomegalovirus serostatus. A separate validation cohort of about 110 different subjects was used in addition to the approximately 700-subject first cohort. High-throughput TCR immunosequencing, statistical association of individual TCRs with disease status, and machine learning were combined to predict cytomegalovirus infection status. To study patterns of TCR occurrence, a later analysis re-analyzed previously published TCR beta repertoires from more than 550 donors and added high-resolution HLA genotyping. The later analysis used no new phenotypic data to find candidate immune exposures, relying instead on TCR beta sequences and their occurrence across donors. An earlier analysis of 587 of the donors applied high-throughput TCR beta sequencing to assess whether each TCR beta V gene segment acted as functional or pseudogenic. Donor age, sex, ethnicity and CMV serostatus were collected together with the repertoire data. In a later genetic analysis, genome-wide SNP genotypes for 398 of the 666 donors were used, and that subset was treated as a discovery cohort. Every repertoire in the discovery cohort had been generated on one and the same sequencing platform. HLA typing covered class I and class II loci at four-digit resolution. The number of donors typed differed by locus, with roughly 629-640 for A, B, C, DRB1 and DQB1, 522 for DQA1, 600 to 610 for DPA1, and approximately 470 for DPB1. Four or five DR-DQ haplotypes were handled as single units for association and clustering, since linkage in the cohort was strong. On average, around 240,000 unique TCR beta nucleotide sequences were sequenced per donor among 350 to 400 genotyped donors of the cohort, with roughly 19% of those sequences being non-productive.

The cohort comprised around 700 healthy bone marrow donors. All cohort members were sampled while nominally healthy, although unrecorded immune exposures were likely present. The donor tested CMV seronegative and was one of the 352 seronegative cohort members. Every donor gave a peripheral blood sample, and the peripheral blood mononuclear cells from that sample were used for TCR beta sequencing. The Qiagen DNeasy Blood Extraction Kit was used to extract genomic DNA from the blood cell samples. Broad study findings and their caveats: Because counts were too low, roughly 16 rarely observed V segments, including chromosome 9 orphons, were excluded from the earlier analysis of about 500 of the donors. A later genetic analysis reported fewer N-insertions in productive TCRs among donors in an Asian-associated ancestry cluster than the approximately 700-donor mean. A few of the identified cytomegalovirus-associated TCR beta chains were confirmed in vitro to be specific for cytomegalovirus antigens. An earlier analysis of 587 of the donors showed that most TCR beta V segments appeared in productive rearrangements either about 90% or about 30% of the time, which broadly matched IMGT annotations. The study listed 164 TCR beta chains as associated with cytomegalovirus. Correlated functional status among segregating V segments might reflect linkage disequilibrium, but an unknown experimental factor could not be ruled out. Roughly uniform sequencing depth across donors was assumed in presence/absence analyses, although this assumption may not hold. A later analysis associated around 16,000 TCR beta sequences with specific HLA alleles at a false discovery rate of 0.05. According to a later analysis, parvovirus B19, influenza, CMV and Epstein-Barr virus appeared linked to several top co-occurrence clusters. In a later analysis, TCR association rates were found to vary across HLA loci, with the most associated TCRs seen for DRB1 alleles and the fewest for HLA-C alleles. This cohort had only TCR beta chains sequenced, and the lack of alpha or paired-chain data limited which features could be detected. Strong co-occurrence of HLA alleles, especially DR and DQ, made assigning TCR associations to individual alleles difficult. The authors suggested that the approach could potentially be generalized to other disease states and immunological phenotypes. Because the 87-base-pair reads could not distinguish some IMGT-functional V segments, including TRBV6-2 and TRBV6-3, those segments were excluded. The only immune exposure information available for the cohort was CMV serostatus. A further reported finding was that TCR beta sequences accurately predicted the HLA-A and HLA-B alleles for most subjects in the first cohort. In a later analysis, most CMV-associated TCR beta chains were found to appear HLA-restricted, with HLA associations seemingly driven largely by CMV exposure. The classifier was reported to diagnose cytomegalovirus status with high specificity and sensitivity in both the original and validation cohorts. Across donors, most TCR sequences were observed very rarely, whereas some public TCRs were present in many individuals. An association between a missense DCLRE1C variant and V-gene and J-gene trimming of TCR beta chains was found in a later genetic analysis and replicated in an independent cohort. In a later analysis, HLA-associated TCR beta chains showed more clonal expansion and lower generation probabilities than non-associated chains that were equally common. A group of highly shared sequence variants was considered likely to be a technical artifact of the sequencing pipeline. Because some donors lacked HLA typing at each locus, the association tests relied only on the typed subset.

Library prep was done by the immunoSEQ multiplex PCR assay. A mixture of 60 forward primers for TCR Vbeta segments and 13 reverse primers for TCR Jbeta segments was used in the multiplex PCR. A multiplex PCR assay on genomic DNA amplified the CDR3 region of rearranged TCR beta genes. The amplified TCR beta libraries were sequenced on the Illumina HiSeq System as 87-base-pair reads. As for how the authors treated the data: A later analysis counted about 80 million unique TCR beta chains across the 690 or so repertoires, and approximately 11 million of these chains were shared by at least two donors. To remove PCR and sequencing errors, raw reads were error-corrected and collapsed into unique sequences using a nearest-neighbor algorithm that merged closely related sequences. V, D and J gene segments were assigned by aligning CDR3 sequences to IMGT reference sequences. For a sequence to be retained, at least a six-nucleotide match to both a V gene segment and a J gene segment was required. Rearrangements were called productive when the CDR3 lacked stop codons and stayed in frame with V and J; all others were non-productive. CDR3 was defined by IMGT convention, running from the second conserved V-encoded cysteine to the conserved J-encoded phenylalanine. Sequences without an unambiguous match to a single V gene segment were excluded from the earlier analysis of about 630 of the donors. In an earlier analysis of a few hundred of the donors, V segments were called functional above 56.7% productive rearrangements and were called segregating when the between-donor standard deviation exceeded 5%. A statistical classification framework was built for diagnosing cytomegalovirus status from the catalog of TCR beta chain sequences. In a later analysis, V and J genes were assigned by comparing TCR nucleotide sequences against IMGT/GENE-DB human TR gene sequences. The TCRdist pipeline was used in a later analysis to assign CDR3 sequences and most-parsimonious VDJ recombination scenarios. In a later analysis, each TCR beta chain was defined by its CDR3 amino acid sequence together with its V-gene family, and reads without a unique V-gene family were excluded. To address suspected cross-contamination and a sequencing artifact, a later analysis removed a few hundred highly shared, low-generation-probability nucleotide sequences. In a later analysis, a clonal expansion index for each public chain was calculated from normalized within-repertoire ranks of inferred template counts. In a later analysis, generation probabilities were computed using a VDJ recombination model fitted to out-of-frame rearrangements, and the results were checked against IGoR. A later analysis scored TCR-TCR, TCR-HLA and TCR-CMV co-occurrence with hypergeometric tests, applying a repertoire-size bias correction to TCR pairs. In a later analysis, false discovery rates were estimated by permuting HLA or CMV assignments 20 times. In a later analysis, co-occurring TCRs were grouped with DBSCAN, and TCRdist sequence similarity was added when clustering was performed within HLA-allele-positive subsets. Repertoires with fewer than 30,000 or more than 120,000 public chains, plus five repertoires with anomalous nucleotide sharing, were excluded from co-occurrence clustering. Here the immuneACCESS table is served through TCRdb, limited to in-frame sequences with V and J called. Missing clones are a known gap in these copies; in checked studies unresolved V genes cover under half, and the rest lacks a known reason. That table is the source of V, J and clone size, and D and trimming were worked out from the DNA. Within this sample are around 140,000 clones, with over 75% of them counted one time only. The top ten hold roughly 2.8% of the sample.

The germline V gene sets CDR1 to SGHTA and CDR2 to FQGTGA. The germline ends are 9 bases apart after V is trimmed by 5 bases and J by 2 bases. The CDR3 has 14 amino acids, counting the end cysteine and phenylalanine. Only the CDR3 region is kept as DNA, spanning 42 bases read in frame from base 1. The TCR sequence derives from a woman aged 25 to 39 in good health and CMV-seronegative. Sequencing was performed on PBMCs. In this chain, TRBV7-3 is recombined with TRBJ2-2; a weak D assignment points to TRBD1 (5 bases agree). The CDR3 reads CASSPRTNTGELFF. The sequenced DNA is TGTGCCAGCAGCCCGAGGACAAACACCGGGGAGCTGTTTTTT.